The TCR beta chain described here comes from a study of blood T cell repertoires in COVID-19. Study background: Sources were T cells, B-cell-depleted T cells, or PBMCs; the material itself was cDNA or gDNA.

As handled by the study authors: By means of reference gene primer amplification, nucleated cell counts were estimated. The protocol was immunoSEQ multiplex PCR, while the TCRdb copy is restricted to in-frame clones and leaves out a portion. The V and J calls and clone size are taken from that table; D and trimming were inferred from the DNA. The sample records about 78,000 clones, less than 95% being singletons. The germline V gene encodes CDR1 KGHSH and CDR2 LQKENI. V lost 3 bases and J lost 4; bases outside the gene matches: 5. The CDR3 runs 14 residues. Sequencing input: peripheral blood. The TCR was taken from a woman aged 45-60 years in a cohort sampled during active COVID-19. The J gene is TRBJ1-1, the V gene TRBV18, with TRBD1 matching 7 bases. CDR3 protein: CASSPLHRGTEAFF. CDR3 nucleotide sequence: TGTGCCAGCTCACCCCTTCACAGGGGCACTGAAGCTTTCTTT.